This TCR beta chain comes out of a study of radiation and T cells in renal cell carcinoma. Turning to the study itself: Nephrectomy followed 15 Gy stereotactic body radiation by 4 weeks.

The study, taken as a whole, reports: Without pretreatment biopsies, baseline tumor clonotype presence was undetermined.

As for time point: blood 2 weeks post-SBRT. The treatment was: 15 Gy SBRT to primary tumor, nephrectomy 4 weeks later. V lost 5 bases, J lost 10 bases, and 11 bases stayed unmatched. In germline, CDR1 is GTSNPN, CDR2 SVGIG (reference sequence). The CDR3 runs to 13 residues. Data came from immunoSEQ multiplex PCR; TCRdb stores just in-frame clones and leaves some out. The top ten hold roughly 7% of the sample, which has roughly 60,000 clones, around 78% seen once. In its sample, this clone was seen once. Antigen unknown. The clonotype comes from a man aged 55 to 70 with renal cell carcinoma. The chain couples TRBV30 to TRBJ2-1; 7 positions agree with TRBD1. Sample: blood, taken from a patient whose treatment included radiotherapy and nephrectomy. The CDR3 coding sequence is TGTGCCTGGCACTTCGGGGACAGCGGAGAGCAGTTCTTC. Its protein is CAWHFGDSGEQFF.